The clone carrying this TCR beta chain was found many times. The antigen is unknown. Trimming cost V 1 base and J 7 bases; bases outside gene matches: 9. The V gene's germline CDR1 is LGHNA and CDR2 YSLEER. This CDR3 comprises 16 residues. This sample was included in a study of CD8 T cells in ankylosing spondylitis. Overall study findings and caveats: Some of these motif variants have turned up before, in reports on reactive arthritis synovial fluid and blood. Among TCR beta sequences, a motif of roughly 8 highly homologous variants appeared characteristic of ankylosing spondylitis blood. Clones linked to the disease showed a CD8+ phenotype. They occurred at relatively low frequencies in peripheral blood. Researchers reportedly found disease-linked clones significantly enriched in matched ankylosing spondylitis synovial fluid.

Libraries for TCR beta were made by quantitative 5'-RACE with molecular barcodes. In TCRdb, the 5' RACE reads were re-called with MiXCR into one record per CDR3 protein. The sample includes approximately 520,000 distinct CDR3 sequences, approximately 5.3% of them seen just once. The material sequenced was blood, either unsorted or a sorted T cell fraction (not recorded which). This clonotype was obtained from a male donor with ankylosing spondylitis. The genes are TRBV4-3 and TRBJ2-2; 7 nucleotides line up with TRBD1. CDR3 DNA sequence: TGCGCCAGCAGCCAAGCGACTGGCCAGGGGGTCGGGGAGCTGTTTTTT. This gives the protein CASSQATGQGVGELFF.